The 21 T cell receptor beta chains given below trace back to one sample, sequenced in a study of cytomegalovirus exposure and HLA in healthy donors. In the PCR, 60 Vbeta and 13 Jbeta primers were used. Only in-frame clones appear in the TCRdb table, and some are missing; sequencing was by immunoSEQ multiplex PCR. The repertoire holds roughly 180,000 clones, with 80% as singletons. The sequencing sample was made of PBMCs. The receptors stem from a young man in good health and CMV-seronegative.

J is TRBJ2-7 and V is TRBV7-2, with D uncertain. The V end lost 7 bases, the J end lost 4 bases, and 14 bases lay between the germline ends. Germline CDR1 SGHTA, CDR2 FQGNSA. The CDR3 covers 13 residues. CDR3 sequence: CASNPGGSYEQYF. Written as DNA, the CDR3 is TGTGCCAGCAATCCAGGTGGAAGTTACGAGCAGTACTTC.

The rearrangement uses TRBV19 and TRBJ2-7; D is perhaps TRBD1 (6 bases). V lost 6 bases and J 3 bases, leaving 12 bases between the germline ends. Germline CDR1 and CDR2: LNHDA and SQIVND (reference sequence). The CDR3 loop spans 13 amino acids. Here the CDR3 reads CASSAQGSYEQYF. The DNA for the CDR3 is TGTGCCAGTAGCGCCCAGGGGAGCTACGAGCAGTACTTC. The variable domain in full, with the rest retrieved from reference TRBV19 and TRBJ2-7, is DGGITQSPKYLFRKEGQNVTLSCEQNLNHDAMYWYRQDPGQGLRLIYYSQIVNDFQKGDIAEGYSVSREKKESFPLTVTSAQKNPTAFYLCASSAQGSYEQYFGPGTRLTVT.

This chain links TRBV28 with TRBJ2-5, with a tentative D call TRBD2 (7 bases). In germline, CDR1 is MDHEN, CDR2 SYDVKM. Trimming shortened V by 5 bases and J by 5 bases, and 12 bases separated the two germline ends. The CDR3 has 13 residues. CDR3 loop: CASSGGAEETQYF. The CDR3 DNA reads TGTGCCAGCAGTGGGGGGGCAGAGGAGACCCAGTACTTC.

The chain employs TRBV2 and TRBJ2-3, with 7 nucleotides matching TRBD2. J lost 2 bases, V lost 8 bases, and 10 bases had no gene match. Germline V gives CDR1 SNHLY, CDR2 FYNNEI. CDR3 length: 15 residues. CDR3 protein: CASRMTGGLTDTQYF. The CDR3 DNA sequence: TGTGCCAGCCGGATGACGGGAGGTCTCACAGATACGCAGTATTTT.

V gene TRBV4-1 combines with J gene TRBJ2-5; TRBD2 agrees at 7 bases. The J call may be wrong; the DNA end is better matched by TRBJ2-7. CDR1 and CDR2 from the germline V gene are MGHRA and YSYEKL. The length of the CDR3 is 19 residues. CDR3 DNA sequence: TGCGCCAGCAGCCCCAATGGCGGGGCTAGCGGTACGAGCTCCTACGAGCAGTACTTC. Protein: CASSPNGGASGTSSYEQYF.

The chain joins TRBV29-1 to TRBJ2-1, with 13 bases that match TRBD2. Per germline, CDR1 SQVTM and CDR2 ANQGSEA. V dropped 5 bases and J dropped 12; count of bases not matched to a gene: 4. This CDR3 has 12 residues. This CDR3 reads CSVTTSGRGQFF. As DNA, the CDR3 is TGCAGCGTTACTACTAGCGGGAGGGGGCAGTTCTTC.

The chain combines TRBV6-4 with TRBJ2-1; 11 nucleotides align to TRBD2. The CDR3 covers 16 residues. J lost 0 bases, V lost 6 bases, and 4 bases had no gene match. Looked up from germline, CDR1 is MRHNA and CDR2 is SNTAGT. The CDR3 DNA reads TGTGCCAGCAGCCAACTAGCGGGGGCCTCCTACAATGAGCAGTTCTTC. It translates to CASSQLAGASYNEQFF.

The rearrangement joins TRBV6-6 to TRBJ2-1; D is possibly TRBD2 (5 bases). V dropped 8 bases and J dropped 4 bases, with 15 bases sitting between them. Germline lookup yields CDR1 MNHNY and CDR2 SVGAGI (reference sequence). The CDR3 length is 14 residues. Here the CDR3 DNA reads TGTGCCAGCGGGAAGGGAGTTGGGTACAATGAGCAGTTCTTC. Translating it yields CASGKGVGYNEQFF.

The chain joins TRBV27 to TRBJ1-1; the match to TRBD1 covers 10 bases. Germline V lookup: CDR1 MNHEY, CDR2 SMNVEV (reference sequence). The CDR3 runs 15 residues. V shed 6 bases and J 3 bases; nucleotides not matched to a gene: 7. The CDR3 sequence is CASSRQGAGYTEAFF. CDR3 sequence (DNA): TGTGCCAGCAGCAGACAGGGGGCGGGATACACTGAAGCTTTCTTT.

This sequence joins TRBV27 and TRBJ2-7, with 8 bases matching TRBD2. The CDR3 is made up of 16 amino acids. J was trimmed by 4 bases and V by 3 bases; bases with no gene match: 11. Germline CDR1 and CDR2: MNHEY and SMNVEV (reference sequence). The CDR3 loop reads CASSLAGDSGNYEQYF. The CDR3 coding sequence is TGTGCCAGCAGTTTGGCCGGGGATAGCGGGAATTACGAGCAGTACTTC.

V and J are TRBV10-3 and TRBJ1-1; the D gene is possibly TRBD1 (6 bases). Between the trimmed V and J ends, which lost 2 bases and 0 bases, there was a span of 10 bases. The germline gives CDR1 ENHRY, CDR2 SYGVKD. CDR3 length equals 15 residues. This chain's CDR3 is CAISERQELNTEAFF. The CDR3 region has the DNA TGTGCCATCAGTGAGAGACAGGAATTGAACACTGAAGCTTTCTTT.

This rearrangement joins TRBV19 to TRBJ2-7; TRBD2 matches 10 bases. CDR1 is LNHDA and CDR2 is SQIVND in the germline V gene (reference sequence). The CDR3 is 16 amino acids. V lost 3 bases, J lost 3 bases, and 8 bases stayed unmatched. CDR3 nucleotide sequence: TGTGCCAGTAGTATGGGGGCTAGCGGGAGTCTCTACGAGCAGTACTTC. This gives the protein CASSMGASGSLYEQYF. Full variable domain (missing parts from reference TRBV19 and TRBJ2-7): DGGITQSPKYLFRKEGQNVTLSCEQNLNHDAMYWYRQDPGQGLRLIYYSQIVNDFQKGDIAEGYSVSREKKESFPLTVTSAQKNPTAFYLCASSMGASGSLYEQYFGPGTRLTVT.

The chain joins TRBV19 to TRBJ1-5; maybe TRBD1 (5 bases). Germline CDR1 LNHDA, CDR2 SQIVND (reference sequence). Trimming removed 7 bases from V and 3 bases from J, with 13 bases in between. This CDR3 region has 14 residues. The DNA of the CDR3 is TGTGCCAGTACCATGGGAGGGGCCAATCAGCCCCAGCATTTT. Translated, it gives CASTMGGANQPQHF.

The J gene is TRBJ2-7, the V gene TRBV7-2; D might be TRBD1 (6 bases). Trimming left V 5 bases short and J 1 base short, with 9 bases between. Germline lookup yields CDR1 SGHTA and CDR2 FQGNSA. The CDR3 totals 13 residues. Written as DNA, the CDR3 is TGTGCCAGCAGCCAACAGGGTTCCTACGAGCAGTACTTC. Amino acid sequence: CASSQQGSYEQYF.

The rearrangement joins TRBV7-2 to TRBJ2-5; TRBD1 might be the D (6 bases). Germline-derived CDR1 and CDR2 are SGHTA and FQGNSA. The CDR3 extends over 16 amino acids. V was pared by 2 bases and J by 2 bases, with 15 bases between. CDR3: CASSLQGTGLQETQYF. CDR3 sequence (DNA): TGTGCCAGCAGCTTACAGGGGACGGGCCTTCAAGAGACCCAGTACTTC.

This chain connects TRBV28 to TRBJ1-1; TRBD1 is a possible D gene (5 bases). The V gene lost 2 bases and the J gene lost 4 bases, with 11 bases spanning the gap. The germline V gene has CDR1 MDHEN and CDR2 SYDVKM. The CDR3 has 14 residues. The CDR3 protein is CASSLTQGGTEAFF. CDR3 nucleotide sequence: TGTGCCAGCAGTTTAACCCAGGGTGGCACTGAAGCTTTCTTT.

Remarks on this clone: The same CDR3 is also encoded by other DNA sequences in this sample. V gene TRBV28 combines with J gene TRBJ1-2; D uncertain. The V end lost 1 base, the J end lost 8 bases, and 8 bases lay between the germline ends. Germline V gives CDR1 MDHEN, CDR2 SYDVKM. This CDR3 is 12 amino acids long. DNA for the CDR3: TGTGCCAGCAGTTTATCGCTGGGCGGCTACACCTTC. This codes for CASSLSLGGYTF.

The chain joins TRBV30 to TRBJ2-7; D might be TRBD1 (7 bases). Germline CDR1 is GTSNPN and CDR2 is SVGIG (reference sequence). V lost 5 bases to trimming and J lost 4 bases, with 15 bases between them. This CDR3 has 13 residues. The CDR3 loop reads CAWQQGGRYEQYF. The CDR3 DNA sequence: TGTGCCTGGCAGCAGGGGGGCCGGTACGAGCAGTACTTC. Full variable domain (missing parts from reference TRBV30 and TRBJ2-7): SQTIHQWPATLVQPVGSPLSLECTVEGTSNPNLYWYRQAAGRGLQLLFYSVGIGQISSEVPQNLSASRPQDRQFILSSKKLLLSDSGFYLCAWQQGGRYEQYFGPGTRLTVT.

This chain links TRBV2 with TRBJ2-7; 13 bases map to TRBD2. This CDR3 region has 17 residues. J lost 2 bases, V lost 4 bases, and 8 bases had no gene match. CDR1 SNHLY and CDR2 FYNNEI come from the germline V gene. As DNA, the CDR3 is TGTGCCAGCAGTGCGGGACTAGCGGGAATATTGACCTACGAGCAGTACTTC. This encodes CASSAGLAGILTYEQYF. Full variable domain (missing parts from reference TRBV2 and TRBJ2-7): EPEVTQTPSHQVTQMGQEVILRCVPISNHLYFYWYRQILGQKVEFLVSFYNNEISEKSEIFDDQFSVERPDGSNFTLKIRSTKLEDSAMYFCASSAGLAGILTYEQYFGPGTRLTVT.

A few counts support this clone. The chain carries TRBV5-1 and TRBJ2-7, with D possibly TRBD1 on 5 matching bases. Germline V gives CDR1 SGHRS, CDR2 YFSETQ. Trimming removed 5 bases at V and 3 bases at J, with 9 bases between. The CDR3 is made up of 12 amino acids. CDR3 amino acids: CASRSRDYEQYF. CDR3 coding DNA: TGCGCCAGCAGGAGCAGGGACTACGAGCAGTACTTC. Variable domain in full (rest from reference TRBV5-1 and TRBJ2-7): KAGVTQTPRYLIKTRGQQVTLSCSPISGHRSVSWYQQTPGQGLQFLFEYFSETQRNKGNFPGRFSGRQFSNSRSEMNVSTLELGDSALYLCASRSRDYEQYFGPGTRLTVT.

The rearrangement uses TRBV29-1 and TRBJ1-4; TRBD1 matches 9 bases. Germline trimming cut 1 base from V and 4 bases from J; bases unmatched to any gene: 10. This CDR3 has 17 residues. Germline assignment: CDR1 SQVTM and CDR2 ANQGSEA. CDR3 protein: CSVEGDRTGADNEKLFF. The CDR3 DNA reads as TGCAGCGTTGAAGGAGACCGGACAGGGGCGGATAATGAAAAACTGTTTTTT.